Sequencing of this TCR beta chain was carried out in a study of blood T cell repertoires in COVID-19. For the study at large: Researchers got acute and convalescent COVID-19 samples from the United States, Italy and Spain. The analysed material was cDNA or gDNA that came from T cells, B-cell-depleted T cells, or PBMCs.

Germline loops: CDR1 SGHDT, CDR2 YYEEEE. The V and J ends lost 3 bases and 5 bases, in that order; junction bases with no gene match: 12. The CDR3 spans 16 residues. In the study's own analysis: Estimated nucleated cell counts came from reference gene primer amplification. The protocol was immunoSEQ multiplex PCR, while the TCRdb copy is restricted to in-frame clones and leaves out a portion. That table is the source of V, J and clone size, and D and trimming were worked out from the DNA. This sample yields about 200,000 clones, of which 80% to 90% are seen a single time; nearly 4.5% belongs to the top ten.

The chain combines TRBV5-6 with TRBJ2-5; 8 bases align to TRBD2. Sequencing was performed on peripheral blood. The sequence was collected from a man aged 45 to 65 with acute or convalescent COVID-19. CDR3 DNA: TGTGCCAGCAGCTCCGGACTAAGCGGGGGCACGGAGACCCAGTACTTC. It translates to CASSSGLSGGTETQYF.